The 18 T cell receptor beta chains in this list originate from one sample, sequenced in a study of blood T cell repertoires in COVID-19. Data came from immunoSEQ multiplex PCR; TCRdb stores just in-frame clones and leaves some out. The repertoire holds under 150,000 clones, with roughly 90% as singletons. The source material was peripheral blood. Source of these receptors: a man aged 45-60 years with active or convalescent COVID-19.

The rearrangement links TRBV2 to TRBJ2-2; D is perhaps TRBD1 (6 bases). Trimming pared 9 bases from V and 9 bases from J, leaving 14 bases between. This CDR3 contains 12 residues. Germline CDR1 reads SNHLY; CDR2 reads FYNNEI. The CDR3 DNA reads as TGTGCCAGTCGGCAGGGGTCGTGGGAGCTGTTTTTT. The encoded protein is CASRQGSWELFF.

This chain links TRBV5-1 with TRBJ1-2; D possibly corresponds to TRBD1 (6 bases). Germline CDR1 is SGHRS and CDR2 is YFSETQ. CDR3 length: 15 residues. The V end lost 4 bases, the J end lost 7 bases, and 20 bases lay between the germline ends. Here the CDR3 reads CASSIRQDGVGGYTF. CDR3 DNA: TGCGCCAGCAGCATACGACAGGACGGGGTCGGTGGCTACACCTTC.

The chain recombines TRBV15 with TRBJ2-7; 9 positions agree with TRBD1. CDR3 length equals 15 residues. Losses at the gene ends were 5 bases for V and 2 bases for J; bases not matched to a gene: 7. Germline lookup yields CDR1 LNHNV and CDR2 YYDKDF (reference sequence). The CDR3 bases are TGTGCCACCAGCGTAGTGGGACAGGGCCCCTACGAGCAGTACTTC. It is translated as CATSVVGQGPYEQYF.

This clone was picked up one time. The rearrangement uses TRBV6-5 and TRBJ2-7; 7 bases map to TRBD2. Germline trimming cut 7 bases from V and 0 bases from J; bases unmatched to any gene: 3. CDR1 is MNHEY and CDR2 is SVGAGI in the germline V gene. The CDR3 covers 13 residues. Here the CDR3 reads CASNRGGSYEQYF. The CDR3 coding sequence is TGTGCCAGCAACCGCGGGGGCTCCTACGAGCAGTACTTC.

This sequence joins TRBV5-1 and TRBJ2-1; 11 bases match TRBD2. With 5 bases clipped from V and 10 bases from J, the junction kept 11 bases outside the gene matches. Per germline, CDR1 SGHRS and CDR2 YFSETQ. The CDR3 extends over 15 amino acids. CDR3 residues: CASSTIAGGPWEQFF. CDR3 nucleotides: TGCGCCAGCAGTACCATAGCGGGAGGGCCCTGGGAGCAGTTCTTC.

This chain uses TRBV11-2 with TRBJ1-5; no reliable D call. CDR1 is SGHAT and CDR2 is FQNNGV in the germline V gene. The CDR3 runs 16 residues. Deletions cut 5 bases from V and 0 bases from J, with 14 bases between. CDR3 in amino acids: CASSGVKVFSNQPQHF. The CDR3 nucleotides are TGTGCCAGCAGCGGAGTGAAGGTTTTTAGCAATCAGCCCCAGCATTTT.

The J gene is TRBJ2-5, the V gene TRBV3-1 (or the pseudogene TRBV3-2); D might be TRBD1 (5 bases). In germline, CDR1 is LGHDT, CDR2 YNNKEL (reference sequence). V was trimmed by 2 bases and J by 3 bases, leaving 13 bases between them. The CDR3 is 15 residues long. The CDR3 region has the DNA TGTGCCAGCAGCCAAAGGACAACTACAAAAGAGACCCAGTACTTC. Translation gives CASSQRTTTKETQYF.

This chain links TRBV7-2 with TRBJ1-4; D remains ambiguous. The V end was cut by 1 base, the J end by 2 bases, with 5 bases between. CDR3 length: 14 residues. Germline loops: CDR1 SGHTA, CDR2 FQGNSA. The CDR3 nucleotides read TGTGCCAGCAGCTTAGGAAGCACTAATGAAAAACTGTTTTTT. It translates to CASSLGSTNEKLFF.

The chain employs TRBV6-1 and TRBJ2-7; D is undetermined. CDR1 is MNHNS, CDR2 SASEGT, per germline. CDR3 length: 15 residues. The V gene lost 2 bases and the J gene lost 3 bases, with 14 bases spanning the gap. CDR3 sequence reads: CASSESLLGLYEQYF. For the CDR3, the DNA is TGTGCCAGCAGTGAAAGCCTCCTAGGCCTCTACGAGCAGTACTTC.

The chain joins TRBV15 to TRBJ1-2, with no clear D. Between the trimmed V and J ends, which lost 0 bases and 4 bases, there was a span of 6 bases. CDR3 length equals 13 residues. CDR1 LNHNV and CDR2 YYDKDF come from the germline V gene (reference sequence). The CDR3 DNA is TGTGCCACCAGCAGAGACAGGTTCTATGGCTACACCTTC. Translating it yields CATSRDRFYGYTF.

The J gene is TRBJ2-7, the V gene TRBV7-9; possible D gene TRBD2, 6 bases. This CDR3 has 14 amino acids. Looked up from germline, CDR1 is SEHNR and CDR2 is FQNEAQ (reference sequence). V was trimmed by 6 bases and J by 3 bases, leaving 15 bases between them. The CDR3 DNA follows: TGTGCCAGCAGGGAGGAGGGGAGATACTACGAGCAGTACTTC. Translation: CASREEGRYYEQYF. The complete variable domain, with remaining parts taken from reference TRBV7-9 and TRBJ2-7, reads DTGVSQNPRHKITKRGQNVTFRCDPISEHNRLYWYRQTLGQGPEFLTYFQNEAQLEKSRLLSDRFSAERPKGSFSTLEIQRTEQGDSAMYLCASREEGRYYEQYFGPGTRLTVT.

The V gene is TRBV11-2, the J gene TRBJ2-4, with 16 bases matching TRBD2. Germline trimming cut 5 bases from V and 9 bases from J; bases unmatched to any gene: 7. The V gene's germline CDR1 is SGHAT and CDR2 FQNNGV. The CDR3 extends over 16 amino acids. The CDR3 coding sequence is TGTGCCAGCAGCACGGGACTAGCGGGAGGGATGGGCATTCAGTACTTC. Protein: CASSTGLAGGMGIQYF.

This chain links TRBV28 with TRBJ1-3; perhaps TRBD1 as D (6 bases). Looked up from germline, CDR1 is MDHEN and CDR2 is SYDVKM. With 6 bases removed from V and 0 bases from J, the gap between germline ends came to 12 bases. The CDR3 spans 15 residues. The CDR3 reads CASRVTGTSGNTIYF. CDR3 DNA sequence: TGTGCCAGCAGAGTCACAGGGACCTCTGGAAACACCATATATTTT. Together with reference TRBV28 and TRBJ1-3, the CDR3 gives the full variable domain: DVKVTQSSRYLVKRTGEKVFLECVQDMDHENMFWYRQDPGLGLRLIYFSYDVKMKEKGDIPEGYSVSREKKERFSLILESASTNQTSMYLCASRVTGTSGNTIYFGEGSWLTVV.

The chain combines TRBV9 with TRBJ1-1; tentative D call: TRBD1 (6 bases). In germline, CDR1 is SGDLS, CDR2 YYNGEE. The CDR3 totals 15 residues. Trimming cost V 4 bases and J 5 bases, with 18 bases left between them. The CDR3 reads CASSPRQEIGTEAFF. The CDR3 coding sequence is TGTGCCAGCAGCCCGAGACAGGAGATTGGGACTGAAGCTTTCTTT. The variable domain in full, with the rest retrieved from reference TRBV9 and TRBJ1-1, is DSGVTQTPKHLITATGQRVTLRCSPRSGDLSVYWYQQSLDQGLQFLIQYYNGEERAKGNILERFSAQQFPDLHSELNLSSLELGDSALYFCASSPRQEIGTEAFFGQGTRLTVV.

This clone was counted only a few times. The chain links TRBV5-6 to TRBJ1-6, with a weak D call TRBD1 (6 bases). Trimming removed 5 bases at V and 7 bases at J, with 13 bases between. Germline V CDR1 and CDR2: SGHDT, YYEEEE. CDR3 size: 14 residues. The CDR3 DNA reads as TGTGCCAGCAGTTGGACAGACGGGAATTCACCCCTCCACTTT. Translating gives CASSWTDGNSPLHF. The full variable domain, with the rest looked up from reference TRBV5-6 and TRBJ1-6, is DAGVTQSPTHLIKTRGQQVTLRCSPKSGHDTVSWYQQALGQGPQFIFQYYEEEERQRGNFPDRFSGHQFPNYSSELNVNALLLGDSALYLCASSWTDGNSPLHFGNGTRLTVT.

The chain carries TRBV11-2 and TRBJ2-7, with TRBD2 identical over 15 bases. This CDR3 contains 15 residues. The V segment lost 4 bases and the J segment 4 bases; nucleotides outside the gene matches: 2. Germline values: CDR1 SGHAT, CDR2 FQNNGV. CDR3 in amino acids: CASSSGLAGGYEQYF. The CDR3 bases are TGTGCCAGCAGCTCAGGACTAGCGGGAGGGTACGAGCAGTACTTC. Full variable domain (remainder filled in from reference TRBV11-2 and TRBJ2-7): EAGVAQSPRYKIIEKRQSVAFWCNPISGHATLYWYQQILGQGPKLLIQFQNNGVVDDSQLPKDRFSAERLKGVDSTLKIQPAKLEDSAVYLCASSSGLAGGYEQYFGPGTRLTVT.

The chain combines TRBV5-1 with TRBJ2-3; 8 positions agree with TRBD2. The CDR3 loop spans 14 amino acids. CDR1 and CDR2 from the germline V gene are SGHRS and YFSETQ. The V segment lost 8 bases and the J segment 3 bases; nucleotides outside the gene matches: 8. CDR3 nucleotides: TGCGCCAGTCGGGGGGGCGTTAGAACAGATACGCAGTATTTT. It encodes CASRGGVRTDTQYF.

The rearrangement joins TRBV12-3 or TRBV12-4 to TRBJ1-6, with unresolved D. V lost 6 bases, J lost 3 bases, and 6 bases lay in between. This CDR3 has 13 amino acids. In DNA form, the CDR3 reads TGTGCCAGCAGCCGGGACTATAATTCACCCCTCCACTTT. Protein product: CASSRDYNSPLHF.